The entry below describes one T cell receptor (beta chain). Antigen specificity is unknown. These data belong to a study of T-cell reconstitution after alpha-beta-depleted transplantation in children. Findings and limits, study-wide: The origin of alpha-beta T cells about two months after transplant was reportedly several hundred expanded graft clones. T-cell counts and diversity at one year post-transplant came mainly from newly produced T cells. It was surviving recipient T cells and thymic progenitors that gave some patients high TCRbeta diversity at day 60.

Unique molecular identifiers were used to barcode this TCRbeta library. From the PCR reads, TCRdb called clonotypes with MiXCR, one entry per CDR3 protein. Seen here are roughly 400,000 distinct CDR3 sequences, over 40% observed once, and the top ten hold 27%. V was trimmed by 3 bases and J by 3 bases, leaving 9 bases between them. The CDR3 covers 13 residues. Per the germline V gene, CDR1 is DFQATT and CDR2 is SNEGSKA (reference sequence). This TCR was recovered from a girl aged 2 to 9 with aplastic anemia, due to receive a stem cell transplant. The source was PBMCs, collected before TCRalphabeta/CD19-depleted stem cell transplant. The rearrangement uses TRBV20-1 and TRBJ1-3; D is possibly TRBD1 (5 bases). CDR3 nucleotide sequence: TGCAGTGCTAGCTTCAGGGATGGAAACACCATATATTTT. Protein: CSASFRDGNTIYF.